This T cell receptor beta chain was retrieved from a study of cytomegalovirus exposure and HLA in healthy donors. Findings and limits, study-wide: Per a later analysis, 15,000 to 20,000 TCR beta sequences showed association with HLA alleles at 0.05 false discovery rate.

The PCR used 60 Vbeta and 13 Jbeta primers. Sequenced by immunoSEQ multiplex PCR; TCRdb stores in-frame clones only, minus some. The sample consists of about 160,000 clones, approximately 80% of them appearing once. In regard to this clone: Its antigen is not known.

From germline, CDR1 is MNHEY and CDR2 SVGAGI. V lost 5 bases to trimming and J lost 5 bases; unmatched junction nucleotides: 6. This CDR3 has 14 residues. The chain employs TRBV6-5 and TRBJ1-5, with TRBD1 identical over 7 bases. The sequenced sample consisted of PBMCs. The receptor's source is a woman in her forties or fifties in good health and CMV-seronegative. The DNA of the CDR3 is TGTGCCAGCAGTCCCCGGGACAGCTATCAGCCCCAGCATTTT. It yields the protein CASSPRDSYQPQHF.